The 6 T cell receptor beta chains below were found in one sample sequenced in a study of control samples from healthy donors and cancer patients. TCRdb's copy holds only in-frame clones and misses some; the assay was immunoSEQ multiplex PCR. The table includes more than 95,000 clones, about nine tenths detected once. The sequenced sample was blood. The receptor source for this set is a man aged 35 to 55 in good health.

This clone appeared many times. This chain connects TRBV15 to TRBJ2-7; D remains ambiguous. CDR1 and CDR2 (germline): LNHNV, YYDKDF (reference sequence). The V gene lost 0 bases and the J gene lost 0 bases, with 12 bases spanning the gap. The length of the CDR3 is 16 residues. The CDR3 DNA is TGTGCCACCAGCAGAGATAGAACTCCCGGCTCCTACGAGCAGTACTTC. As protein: CATSRDRTPGSYEQYF.

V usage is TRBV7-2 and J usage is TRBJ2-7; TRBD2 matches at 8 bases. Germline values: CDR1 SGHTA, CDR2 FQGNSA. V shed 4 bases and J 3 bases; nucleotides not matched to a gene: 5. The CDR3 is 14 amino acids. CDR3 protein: CASSSGGGHYEQYF. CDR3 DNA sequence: TGTGCCAGCAGCTCCGGGGGGGGGCACTACGAGCAGTACTTC. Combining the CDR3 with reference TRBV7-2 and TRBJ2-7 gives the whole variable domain GAGVSQSPSNKVTEKGKDVELRCDPISGHTALYWYRQSLGQGLEFLIYFQGNSAPDKSGLPSDRFSAERTGGSVSTLTIQRTQQEDSAVYLCASSSGGGHYEQYFGPGTRLTVT.

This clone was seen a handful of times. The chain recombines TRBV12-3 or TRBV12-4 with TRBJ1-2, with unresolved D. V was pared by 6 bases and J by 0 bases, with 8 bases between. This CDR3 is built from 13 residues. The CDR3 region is CASSQSPNYGYTF. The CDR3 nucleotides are TGTGCCAGCAGCCAATCACCTAACTATGGCTACACCTTC.

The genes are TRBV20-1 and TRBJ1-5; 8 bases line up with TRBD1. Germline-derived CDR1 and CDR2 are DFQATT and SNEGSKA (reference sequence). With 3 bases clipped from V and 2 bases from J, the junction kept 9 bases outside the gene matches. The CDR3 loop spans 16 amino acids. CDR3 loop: CSASGSETGGNQPQHF. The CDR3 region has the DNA TGCAGTGCTAGTGGGAGTGAGACAGGGGGCAATCAGCCCCAGCATTTT.

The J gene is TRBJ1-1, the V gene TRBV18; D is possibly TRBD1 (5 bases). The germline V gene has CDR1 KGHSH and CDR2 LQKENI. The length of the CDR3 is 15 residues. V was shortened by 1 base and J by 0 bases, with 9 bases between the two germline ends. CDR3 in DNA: TGTGCCAGCTCACCACAGGGGCCCTTGAACACTGAAGCTTTCTTT. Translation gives CASSPQGPLNTEAFF.

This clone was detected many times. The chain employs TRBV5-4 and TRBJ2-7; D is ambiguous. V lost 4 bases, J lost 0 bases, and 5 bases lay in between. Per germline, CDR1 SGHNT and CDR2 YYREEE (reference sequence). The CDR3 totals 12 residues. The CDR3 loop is CASSLSSYEQYF. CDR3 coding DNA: TGTGCCAGCAGCCTAAGCTCCTACGAGCAGTACTTC. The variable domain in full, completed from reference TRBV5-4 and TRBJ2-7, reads ETGVTQSPTHLIKTRGQQVTLRCSSQSGHNTVSWYQQALGQGPQFIFQYYREEENGRGNFPPRFSGLQFPNYSSELNVNALELDDSALYLCASSLSSYEQYFGPGTRLTVT.